This T cell receptor beta chain is from a study of CD8+ T cells in alopecia areata. Overall study findings and caveats: The study found TCR sharing across patients less clear than in mice, possibly for HLA reasons.

In regard to this clone: Its antigen is still unknown.

This CDR3 comprises 16 residues. Germline V gives CDR1 LGHNA, CDR2 YNFKEQ. With 3 bases removed from V and 0 bases from J, the gap between germline ends came to 12 bases. Sequencing relied on a cDNA template that was reverse transcribed from extracted RNA. Profiling relied on immunoSEQ multiplex PCR, and the TCRdb table lists in-frame clones only, not all of them. The data contain 150,000 to 200,000 clones, just under 60% of them seen just once; the ten biggest clones take up over 12%. The chain employs TRBV4-2 and TRBJ1-3, with D possibly being TRBD1 (5 bases). This TCR was sampled from a human donor with alopecia areata. Sample: CD4+ T cells sorted from blood, taken at week 0. The CDR3 DNA follows: TGTGCCAGCAGCCAGGTTCCAGGGATCTCTGGAAACACCATATATTTT. Its protein product is CASSQVPGISGNTIYF.